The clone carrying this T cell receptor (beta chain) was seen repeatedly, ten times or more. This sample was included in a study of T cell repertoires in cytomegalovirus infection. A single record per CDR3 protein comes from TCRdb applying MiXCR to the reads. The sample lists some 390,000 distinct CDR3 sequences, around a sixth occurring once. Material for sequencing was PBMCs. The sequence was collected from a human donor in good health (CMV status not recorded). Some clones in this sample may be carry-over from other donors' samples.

In DNA form, the CDR3 reads TGTGCCAGCAGCATTAGGGGGGGACAGGGGCGGGCTGAAGCTTTCTTT. It yields the protein CASSIRGGQGRAEAFF. The V call is TRBV7-8, the J call TRBJ1-1; 10 bases line up with TRBD1. There are 16 residues in the CDR3. Looked up from germline, CDR1 is SGHVS and CDR2 is FQNEAQ. V lost 5 bases to trimming and J lost 6 bases; unmatched junction nucleotides: 12.